The clone carrying this TCR beta chain was counted at least ten times. The antigen remains unidentified. The sample is drawn from a study of regulatory T cells in long-lasting Graves disease. General study points: Blood alone, not thyroid tissue, was studied.

To make TCR beta libraries, researchers used iRepertoire HTBI primers and Arm-PCR of CDR3 regions. TCRdb reprocessed the multiplex PCR reads with MiXCR, giving one entry per CDR3 protein. This repertoire shows 300,000 to 400,000 distinct CDR3 sequences, 15% found once; its top ten account for roughly 20%. The time point was: newly diagnosed GD, antithyroid drugs for less than 3 months. PBMCs provided the RNA from which the TCR library was made. Approximately 9 milliliters of peripheral blood were taken and placed in EDTA tubes. CDR3 length: 17 residues. CDR1 and CDR2 from the germline V gene are LNHDA and SQIVND (reference sequence). V shed 4 bases and J shed 0 bases, with 16 bases lying between them.

V is TRBV19 and J is TRBJ1-5, with D tentatively TRBD1 (5 bases). This receptor was obtained from a female donor with Graves disease. The starting material was peripheral blood mononuclear cells (PBMCs), obtained at new diagnosis, from a patient treated with antithyroid drugs. The CDR3 sequence: CASSTQSRGISNQPQHF. DNA for the CDR3: TGTGCCAGTAGTACCCAATCAAGGGGAATTAGCAATCAGCCCCAGCATTTT.